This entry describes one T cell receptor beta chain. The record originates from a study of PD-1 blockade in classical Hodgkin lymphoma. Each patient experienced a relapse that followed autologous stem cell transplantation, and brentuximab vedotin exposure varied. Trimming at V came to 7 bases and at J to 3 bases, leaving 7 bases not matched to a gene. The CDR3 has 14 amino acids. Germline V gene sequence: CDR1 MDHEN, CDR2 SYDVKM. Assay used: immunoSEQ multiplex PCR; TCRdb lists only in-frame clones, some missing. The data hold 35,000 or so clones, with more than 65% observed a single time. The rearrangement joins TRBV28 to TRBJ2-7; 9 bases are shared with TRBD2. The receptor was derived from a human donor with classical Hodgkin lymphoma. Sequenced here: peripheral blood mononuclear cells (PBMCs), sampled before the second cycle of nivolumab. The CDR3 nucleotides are TGTGCCAGCACCCAGGGACTAGCCGGCTACGAGCAGTACTTC. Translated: CASTQGLAGYEQYF.